This TCR beta chain was sequenced in a study of TIL therapy for anti-PD-1-resistant metastatic lung cancer. The time point here: pre-treatment sample, taken before nivolumab and TIL therapy. Germline V gene data show CDR1 as SGHRS and CDR2 as YFSETQ. The CDR3 is made up of 16 amino acids. Trimming shortened V by 0 bases and J by 3 bases, and 15 bases separated the two germline ends. The libraries were made with immunoSEQ v3. TCRdb's copy holds only in-frame clones and misses some; the assay was immunoSEQ multiplex PCR. Among about 17,000 clones, approximately 83% were seen once, and the ten largest hold 2% to 2.5%.

This clonotype originated in a person between 30 and 79 years old with non-small cell lung cancer. Sequenced here: blood, sampled at baseline. The chain joins TRBV5-1 to TRBJ2-5, with a possible D match to TRBD1 (5 bases). In nucleotides, the CDR3 is TGCGCCAGCAGCTTGGGCCTACAGGCCCCTAAAGAGACCCAGTACTTC. This codes for CASSLGLQAPKETQYF.